The entry that follows covers one T cell receptor beta chain sequence. CDR1 is MNHEY and CDR2 is SVGAGI in the germline V gene. The V gene lost 2 bases and the J gene lost 4 bases, with 11 bases spanning the gap. CDR3 length: 14 residues. The study ran its PCR with 60 Vbeta and 13 Jbeta primers. Sequenced by immunoSEQ multiplex PCR; TCRdb stores in-frame clones only, minus some. This table has around 90,000 clones, approximately 68% appearing once. The data belong to a study of cytomegalovirus exposure and HLA in healthy donors. This chain connects TRBV6-5 to TRBJ1-1, with D possibly matching TRBD1 (6 bases). The sample consisted of PBMCs. The source is a woman in her 50s in good health and CMV-seropositive. CDR3 residues: CASSYADRFTEAFF. The DNA for the CDR3 is TGTGCCAGCAGTTACGCCGACAGGTTCACTGAAGCTTTCTTT.